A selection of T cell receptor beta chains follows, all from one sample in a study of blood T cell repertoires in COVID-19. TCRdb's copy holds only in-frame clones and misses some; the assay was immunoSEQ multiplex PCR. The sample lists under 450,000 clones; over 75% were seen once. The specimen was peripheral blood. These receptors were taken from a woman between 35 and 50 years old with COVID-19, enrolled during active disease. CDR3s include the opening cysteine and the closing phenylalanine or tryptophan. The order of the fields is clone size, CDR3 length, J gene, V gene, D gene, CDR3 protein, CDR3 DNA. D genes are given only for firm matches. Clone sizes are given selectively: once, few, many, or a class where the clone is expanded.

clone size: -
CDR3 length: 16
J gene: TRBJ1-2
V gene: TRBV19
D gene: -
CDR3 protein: CASSLGTGPTFYGYTF
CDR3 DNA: TGTGCCAGTAGTCTCGGAACAGGGCCGACTTTCTATGGCTACACCTTC

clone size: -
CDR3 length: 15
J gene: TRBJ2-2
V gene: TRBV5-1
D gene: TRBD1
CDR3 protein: CASSRRIGQAGELFF
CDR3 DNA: TGCGCCAGCAGCCGCCGCATAGGACAGGCCGGGGAGCTGTTTTTT

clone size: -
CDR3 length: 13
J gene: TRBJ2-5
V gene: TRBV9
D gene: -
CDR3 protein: CASSVDGEETQYF
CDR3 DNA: TGTGCCAGCAGCGTAGACGGTGAAGAGACCCAGTACTTC

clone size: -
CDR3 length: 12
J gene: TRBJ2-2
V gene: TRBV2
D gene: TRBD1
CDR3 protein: CAIDRDTGELFF
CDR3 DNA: TGTGCCATCGACAGGGACACCGGGGAGCTGTTTTTT

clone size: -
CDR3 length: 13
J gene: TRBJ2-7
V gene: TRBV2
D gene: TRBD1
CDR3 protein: CASSRDRGHEQYF
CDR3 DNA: TGTGCCAGCAGTCGGGACAGGGGTCACGAGCAGTACTTC

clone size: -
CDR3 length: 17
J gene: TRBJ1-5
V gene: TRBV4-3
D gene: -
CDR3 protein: CASSQEGAAGSNQPQHF
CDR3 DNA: TGCGCCAGCAGCCAAGAAGGGGCAGCGGGGAGCAATCAGCCCCAGCATTTT

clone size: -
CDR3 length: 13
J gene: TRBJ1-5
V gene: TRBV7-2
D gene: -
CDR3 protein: CASSLGGDQPQHF
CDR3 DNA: TGTGCCAGCAGCTTAGGGGGGGATCAGCCCCAGCATTTT

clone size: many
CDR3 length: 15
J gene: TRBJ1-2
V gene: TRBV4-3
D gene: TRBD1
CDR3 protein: CASSPMQGGNYGYTF
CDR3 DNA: TGCGCCAGCAGCCCTATGCAGGGGGGCAACTATGGCTACACCTTC

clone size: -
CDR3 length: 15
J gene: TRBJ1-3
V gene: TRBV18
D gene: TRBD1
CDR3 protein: CASSPLGTERNTIYF
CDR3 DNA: TGTGCCAGCTCACCGCTCGGGACAGAAAGAAACACCATATATTTT

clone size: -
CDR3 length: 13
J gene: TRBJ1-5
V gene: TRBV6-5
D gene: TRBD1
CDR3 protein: CASSTGGGQPQHF
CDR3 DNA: TGTGCCAGCAGCACAGGGGGCGGGCAGCCCCAGCATTTT

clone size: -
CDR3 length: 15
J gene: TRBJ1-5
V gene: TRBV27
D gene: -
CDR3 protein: CASSSLPLGGGPQHF
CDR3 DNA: TGTGCCAGCAGTTCCTTACCTCTAGGGGGTGGGCCCCAGCATTTT

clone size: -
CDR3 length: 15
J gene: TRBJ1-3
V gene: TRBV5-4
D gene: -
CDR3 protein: CASSVRRGSGNTIYF
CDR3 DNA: TGTGCCAGCAGCGTACGGCGGGGGAGCGGAAACACCATATATTTT

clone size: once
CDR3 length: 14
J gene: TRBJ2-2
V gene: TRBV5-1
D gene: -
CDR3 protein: CASSAGRNTGELFF
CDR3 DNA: TGCGCCAGCAGCGCGGGACGGAACACCGGGGAGCTGTTTTTT

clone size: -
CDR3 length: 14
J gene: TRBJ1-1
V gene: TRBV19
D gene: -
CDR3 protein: CASSSWVREVEAFF
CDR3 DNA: TGTGCCAGTAGTTCCTGGGTTCGAGAGGTTGAAGCTTTCTTT

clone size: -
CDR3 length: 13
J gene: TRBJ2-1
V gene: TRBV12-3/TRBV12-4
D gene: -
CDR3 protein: CASSPGRGQEQFF
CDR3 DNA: TGTGCCAGCAGTCCCGGGAGGGGGCAGGAGCAGTTCTTC

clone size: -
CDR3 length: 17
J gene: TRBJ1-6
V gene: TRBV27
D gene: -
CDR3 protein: CASSLSPDPGHNSPLHF
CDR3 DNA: TGTGCCAGCAGTTTATCGCCCGACCCAGGGCATAATTCACCCCTCCACTTT

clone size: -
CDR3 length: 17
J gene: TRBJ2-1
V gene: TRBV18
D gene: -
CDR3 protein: CASSRDSGVSSYNEQFF
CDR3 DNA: TGTGCCAGCTCCCGCGATTCCGGGGTCAGCTCCTACAATGAGCAGTTCTTC

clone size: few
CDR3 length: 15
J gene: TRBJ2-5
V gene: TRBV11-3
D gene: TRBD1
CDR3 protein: CASSLGQGGPETQYF
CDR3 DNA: TGTGCCAGCAGCTTAGGACAGGGTGGCCCCGAGACCCAGTACTTC

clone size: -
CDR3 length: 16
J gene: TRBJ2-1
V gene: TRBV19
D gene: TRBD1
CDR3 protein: CASSIVGDRAYNEQFF
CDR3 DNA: TGTGCCAGTAGTATAGTGGGGGACAGGGCGTACAATGAGCAGTTCTTC

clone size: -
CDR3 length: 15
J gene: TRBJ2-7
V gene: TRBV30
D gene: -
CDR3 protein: CAWSVVSSRSYEQYF
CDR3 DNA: TGTGCCTGGAGTGTAGTATCCAGTCGCTCCTACGAGCAGTACTTC

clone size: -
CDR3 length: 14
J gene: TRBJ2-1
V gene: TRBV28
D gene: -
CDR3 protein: CASSPHRSYNEQFF
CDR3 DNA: TGTGCCAGCAGTCCACACAGGTCCTACAATGAGCAGTTCTTC

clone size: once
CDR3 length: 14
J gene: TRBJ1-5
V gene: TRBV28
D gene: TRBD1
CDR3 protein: CASSFSRGINHEHF
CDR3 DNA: TGTGCCAGCAGTTTCTCCAGGGGGATCAATCATGAGCATTTT

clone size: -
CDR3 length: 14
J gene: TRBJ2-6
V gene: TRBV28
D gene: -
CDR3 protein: CASRGDAGANVLTF
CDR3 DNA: TGTGCCAGCAGAGGGGATGCTGGGGCCAACGTCCTGACTTTC

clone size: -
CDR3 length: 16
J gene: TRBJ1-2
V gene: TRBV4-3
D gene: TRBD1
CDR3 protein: CASSQNLAGGSYGYTF
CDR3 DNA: TGCGCCAGCAGCCAGAATTTGGCAGGGGGCAGCTATGGCTACACCTTC

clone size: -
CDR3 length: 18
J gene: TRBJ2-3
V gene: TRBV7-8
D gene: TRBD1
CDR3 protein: CASSLRQQNRGFTDTQYF
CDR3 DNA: TGTGCCAGCAGCTTGAGGCAGCAAAACAGGGGGTTCACAGATACGCAGTATTTT

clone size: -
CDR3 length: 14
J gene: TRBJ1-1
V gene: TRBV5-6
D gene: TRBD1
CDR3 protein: CASSFGQASSLAFF
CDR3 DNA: TGTGCCAGCAGCTTTGGACAGGCATCGTCGTTGGCTTTCTTT

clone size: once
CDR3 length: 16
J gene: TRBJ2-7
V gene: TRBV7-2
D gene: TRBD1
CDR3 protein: CASSIRDRDNYYEQYF
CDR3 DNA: TGTGCCAGCAGCATACGGGACAGGGACAACTACTACGAGCAGTACTTC

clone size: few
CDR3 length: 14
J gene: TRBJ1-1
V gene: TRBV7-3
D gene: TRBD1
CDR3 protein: CASSLTGGLTEAFF
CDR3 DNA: TGTGCCAGCAGCTTAACAGGGGGCTTAACTGAAGCTTTCTTT

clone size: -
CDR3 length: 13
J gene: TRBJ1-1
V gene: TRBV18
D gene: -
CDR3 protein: CASSRDMNTEAFF
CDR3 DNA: TGTGCCAGCTCCCGGGACATGAACACTGAAGCTTTCTTT

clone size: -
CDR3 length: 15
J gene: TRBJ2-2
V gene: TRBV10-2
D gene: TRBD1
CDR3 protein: CASTWDRGQTGELFF
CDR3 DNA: TGCGCCAGCACTTGGGACAGGGGTCAGACCGGGGAGCTGTTTTTT

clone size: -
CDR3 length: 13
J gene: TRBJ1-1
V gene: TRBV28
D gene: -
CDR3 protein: CASGGQLNTEAFF
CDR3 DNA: TGTGCCAGCGGGGGACAACTGAACACTGAAGCTTTCTTT

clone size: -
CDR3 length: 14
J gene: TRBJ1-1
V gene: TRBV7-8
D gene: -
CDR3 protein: CASSLKNRDTEAFF
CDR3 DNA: TGTGCCAGCAGCTTAAAGAACAGGGACACTGAAGCTTTCTTT

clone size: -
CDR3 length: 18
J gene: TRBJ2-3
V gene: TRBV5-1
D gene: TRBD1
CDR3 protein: CASSLANLPGTVADTQYF
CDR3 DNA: TGCGCCAGCAGCTTGGCAAATTTGCCAGGGACAGTCGCAGATACGCAGTATTTT

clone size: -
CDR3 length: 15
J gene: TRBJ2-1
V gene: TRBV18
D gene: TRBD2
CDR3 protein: CASSPGTSGYNEQFF
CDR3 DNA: TGTGCCAGCTCACCAGGGACTAGCGGTTACAATGAGCAGTTCTTC

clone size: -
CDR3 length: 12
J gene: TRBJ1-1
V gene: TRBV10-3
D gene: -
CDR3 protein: CAISESKAGAFF
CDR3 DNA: TGTGCCATCAGTGAGTCGAAGGCCGGGGCTTTCTTT

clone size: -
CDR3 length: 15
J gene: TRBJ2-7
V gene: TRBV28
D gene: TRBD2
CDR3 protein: CASRTTSGSFYEQYF
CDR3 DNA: TGTGCCAGCAGAACAACTAGCGGGTCTTTCTACGAGCAGTACTTC

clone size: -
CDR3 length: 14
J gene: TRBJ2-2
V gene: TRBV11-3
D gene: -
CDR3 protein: CASSLGPNTGELFF
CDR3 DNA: TGTGCCAGCAGCCTGGGCCCGAACACCGGGGAGCTGTTTTTT

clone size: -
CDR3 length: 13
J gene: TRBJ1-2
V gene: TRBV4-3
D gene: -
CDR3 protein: CASSQEGLYGYTF
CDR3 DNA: TGCGCCAGCAGCCAAGAGGGGCTCTATGGCTACACCTTC

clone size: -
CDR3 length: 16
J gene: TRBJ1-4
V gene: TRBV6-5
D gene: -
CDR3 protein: CASSYSLITMNEKLFF
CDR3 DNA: TGTGCCAGCAGTTACTCCCTTATAACAATGAATGAAAAACTGTTTTTT

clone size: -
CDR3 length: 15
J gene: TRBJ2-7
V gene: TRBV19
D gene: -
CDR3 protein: CASSLRQTSSYEQYF
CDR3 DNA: TGTGCCAGTAGTCTCCGACAGACAAGCTCCTACGAGCAGTACTTC

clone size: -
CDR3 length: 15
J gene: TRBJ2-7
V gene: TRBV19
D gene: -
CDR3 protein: CASQSSRGTTYEQYF
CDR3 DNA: TGTGCCAGCCAGAGTTCAAGAGGCACTACCTACGAGCAGTACTTC

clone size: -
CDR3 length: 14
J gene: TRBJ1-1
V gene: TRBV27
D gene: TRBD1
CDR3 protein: CASSLGQPNTEAFF
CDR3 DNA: TGTGCCAGCAGCTTGGGACAGCCGAACACTGAAGCTTTCTTT

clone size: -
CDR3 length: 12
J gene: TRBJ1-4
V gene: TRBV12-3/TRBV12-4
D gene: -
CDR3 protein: CASSSSWEKLFF
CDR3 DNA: TGTGCCAGCAGTTCCAGTTGGGAAAAACTGTTTTTT

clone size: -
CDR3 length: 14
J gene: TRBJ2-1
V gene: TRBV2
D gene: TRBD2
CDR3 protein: CASSEGLAGNEQFF
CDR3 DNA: TGTGCCAGCAGTGAAGGGCTAGCGGGCAATGAGCAGTTCTTC

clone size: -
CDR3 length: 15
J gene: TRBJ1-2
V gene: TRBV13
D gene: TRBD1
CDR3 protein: CASSWDRSINYGYTF
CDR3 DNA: TGTGCCAGCAGCTGGGACAGGTCTATCAACTATGGCTACACCTTC

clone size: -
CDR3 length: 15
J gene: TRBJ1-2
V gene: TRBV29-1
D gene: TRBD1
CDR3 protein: CSAQPGQGRDYGYTF
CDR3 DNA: TGCAGCGCGCAGCCGGGACAGGGGCGGGACTATGGCTACACCTTC

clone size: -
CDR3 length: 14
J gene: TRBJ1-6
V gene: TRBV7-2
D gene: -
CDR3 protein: CASSSGPGKSPLHF
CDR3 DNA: TGTGCCAGCAGTAGCGGGCCGGGGAAATCACCCCTCCACTTT

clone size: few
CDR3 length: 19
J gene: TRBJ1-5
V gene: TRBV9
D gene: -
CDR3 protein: CASSVALEGLGVGNQPQHF
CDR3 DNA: TGTGCCAGCAGCGTAGCCCTCGAAGGTTTAGGGGTCGGCAATCAGCCCCAGCATTTT

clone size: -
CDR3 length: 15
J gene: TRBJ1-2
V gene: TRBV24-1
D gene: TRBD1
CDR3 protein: CATSDRDRVGQGYTF
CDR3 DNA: TGTGCCACCAGTGATCGGGACAGGGTCGGTCAGGGCTACACCTTC

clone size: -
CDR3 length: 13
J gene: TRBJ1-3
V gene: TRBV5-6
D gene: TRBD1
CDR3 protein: CASSLDRVNTIYF
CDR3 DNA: TGTGCCAGCAGCCTTGACAGGGTAAACACCATATATTTT

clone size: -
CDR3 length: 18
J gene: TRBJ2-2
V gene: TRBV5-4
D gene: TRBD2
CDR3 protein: CASSLPGLAGRAAGELFF
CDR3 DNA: TGTGCCAGCAGCTTGCCGGGACTAGCGGGACGTGCGGCCGGGGAGCTGTTTTTT

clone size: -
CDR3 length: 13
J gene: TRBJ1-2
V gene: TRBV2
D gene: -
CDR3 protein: CASKGEIDYGYTF
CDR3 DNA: TGTGCCAGCAAAGGGGAAATCGACTATGGCTACACCTTC

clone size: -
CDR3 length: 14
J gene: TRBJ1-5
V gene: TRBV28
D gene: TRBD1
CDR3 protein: CASRAGTGGRPQHF
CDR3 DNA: TGTGCCAGCAGAGCTGGGACAGGTGGAAGACCCCAGCATTTT

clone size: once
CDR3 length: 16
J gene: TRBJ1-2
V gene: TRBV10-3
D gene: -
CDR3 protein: CAISLEEGGSNYGYTF
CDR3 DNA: TGTGCCATCAGCCTGGAGGAGGGGGGGTCCAACTATGGCTACACCTTC

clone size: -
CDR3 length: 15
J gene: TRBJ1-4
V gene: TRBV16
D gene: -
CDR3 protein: CASSQSRATNEKLFF
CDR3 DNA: TGTGCCAGCAGCCAATCCCGTGCAACTAATGAAAAACTGTTTTTT

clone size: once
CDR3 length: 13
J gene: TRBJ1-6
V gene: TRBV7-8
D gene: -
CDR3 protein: CASSPTGNLFVHF
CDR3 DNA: TGTGCCAGCAGCCCGACAGGCAACCTTTTCGTCCACTTT

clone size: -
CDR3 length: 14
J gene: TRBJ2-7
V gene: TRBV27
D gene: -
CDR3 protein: CASRPYGMGYEQYF
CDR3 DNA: TGTGCCAGCAGGCCGTACGGGATGGGTTACGAGCAGTACTTC

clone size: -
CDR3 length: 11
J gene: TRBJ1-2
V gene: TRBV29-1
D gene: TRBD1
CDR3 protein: CSVWTGKGYTF
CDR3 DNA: TGCAGCGTTTGGACAGGGAAGGGCTACACCTTC

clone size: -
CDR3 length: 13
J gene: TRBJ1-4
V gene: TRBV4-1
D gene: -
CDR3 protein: CASSQDRGEKLFF
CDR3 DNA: TGCGCCAGCAGCCAAGACAGGGGTGAAAAACTGTTTTTT

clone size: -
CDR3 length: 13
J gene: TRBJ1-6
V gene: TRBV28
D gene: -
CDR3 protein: CASSLLGDSPLHF
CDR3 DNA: TGTGCCAGCAGCCTCCTCGGGGATTCACCCCTCCACTTT